This T cell receptor beta chain was documented in a study of OX40 agonist ivuxolimab in advanced cancers. In the case of this clone: Its cognate antigen is unknown.

This CDR3 is 15 amino acids long. The V end was cut by 2 bases, the J end by 1 base, with 10 bases between. The germline CDR1 and CDR2 sequences are MGHRA and YSYEKL. Study findings and constraints: At 0.1 to 3.0 mg/kg, CD4+ and CD8+ blood T cells expanded clonally by week 6. Antigen targets of the expanded peripheral T cells went undetermined.

Libraries were prepared by immunoSEQ multiplex PCR; TCRdb keeps only in-frame clonotypes and omits some of them. The sample lists around 70,000 clones, about 90% occurring once. The chain employs TRBV4-1 and TRBJ2-3; weak D call: TRBD2 (6 bases). This TCR derives from an adult with an advanced solid tumor such as melanoma, head and neck, liver or kidney cancer. The sample in question was CD4+ or CD8+ T cells sorted from blood, obtained in a trial of the OX40 agonist ivuxolimab. The DNA for the CDR3 is TGCGCCAGCAGCCAAAAGTGGGGGGGCACAGATACGCAGTATTTT. Translation: CASSQKWGGTDTQYF.